This is a list of T cell receptor beta chains from one sample in a study of shared clonotypes between healthy human individuals. Libraries were prepared by immunoSEQ multiplex PCR; TCRdb keeps only in-frame clonotypes and omits some of them. The sample records under 2.5 million clones, under 95% being singletons. Sample: naive CD4+ T cells from PBMCs. These receptors were taken from a young man in good health. Some clones in this sample may be carry-over from other donors' samples. The CDR3 runs from the conserved cysteine through the conserved F or W. Each record gives: J gene, D gene, V gene, clone size, CDR3 DNA, CDR3 protein. D genes are given only for firm matches. Some rows mark clone size as missing; the rest say once, few, many or name a class of expanded clone.

J gene: TRBJ2-1; D gene: .; V gene: TRBV6-1; clone size: .; CDR3 DNA: TGTGCCAGCAGTGGGTTGCGTGAGCAGTTCTTC; CDR3 protein: CASSGLREQFF
J gene: TRBJ1-4; D gene: TRBD1; V gene: TRBV5-1; clone size: .; CDR3 DNA: TGCGCCAGCAGCGAACGGGACAGGGTTGCTAATGAAAAACTGTTTTTT; CDR3 protein: CASSERDRVANEKLFF
J gene: TRBJ1-1; D gene: .; V gene: TRBV18; clone size: .; CDR3 DNA: TGTGCCAGCTCATCCGGAGTTCCGAACACTGAAGCTTTCTTT; CDR3 protein: CASSSGVPNTEAFF
J gene: TRBJ2-2; D gene: .; V gene: TRBV6-5; clone size: .; CDR3 DNA: TGTGCCAGCAGTCCTTCCTACCGCACCGGGGAGCTGTTTTTT; CDR3 protein: CASSPSYRTGELFF
J gene: TRBJ1-2; D gene: .; V gene: TRBV7-2; clone size: .; CDR3 DNA: TGTGCCAGCGGTACTAACTATGGCTACACCTTC; CDR3 protein: CASGTNYGYTF
J gene: TRBJ2-5; D gene: .; V gene: TRBV7-7; clone size: .; CDR3 DNA: TGTGCCAGCAGCCCAGCAGGTTTACAAGAGACCCAGTACTTC; CDR3 protein: CASSPAGLQETQYF
J gene: TRBJ2-2; D gene: .; V gene: TRBV5-5; clone size: .; CDR3 DNA: TGTGCCAGCACCCGCCCCGGTGGCGGGGAGCTGTTTTTT; CDR3 protein: CASTRPGGGELFF
J gene: TRBJ2-1; D gene: .; V gene: TRBV10-3; clone size: .; CDR3 DNA: TGTGCCATCAATGGGGAATCGCGAGGTTACAATGAGCAGTTCTTC; CDR3 protein: CAINGESRGYNEQFF
J gene: TRBJ2-3; D gene: TRBD1; V gene: TRBV7-2; clone size: once; CDR3 DNA: TGTGCCAGCAGCGGACAGGTGGCAGATACGCAGTATTTT; CDR3 protein: CASSGQVADTQYF
J gene: TRBJ1-2; D gene: TRBD1; V gene: TRBV29-1; clone size: .; CDR3 DNA: TGCAGCGTTGGGGGCCCGGACAGGGGGCAAGGCTACACCTTC; CDR3 protein: CSVGGPDRGQGYTF
J gene: TRBJ1-1; D gene: .; V gene: TRBV28; clone size: few; CDR3 DNA: TGTGCCAGCAGTTTGCGGCAGAAGGCTGAAGCTTTCTTT; CDR3 protein: CASSLRQKAEAFF
J gene: TRBJ2-3; D gene: .; V gene: TRBV6-1; clone size: .; CDR3 DNA: TGTGCCAGCAGTGAAGCGAGGTCAGGGATGACAGATACGCAGTATTTT; CDR3 protein: CASSEARSGMTDTQYF
J gene: TRBJ1-4; D gene: .; V gene: TRBV7-8; clone size: .; CDR3 DNA: TGTGCCAGCAGCTTAGGTAGGACACCAGAAGAAAAACTGTTTTTT; CDR3 protein: CASSLGRTPEEKLFF
J gene: TRBJ1-1; D gene: TRBD1; V gene: TRBV2; clone size: .; CDR3 DNA: TGTGCCAGCAGTGAAGCTTACAGGGGGATCACTGAAGCTTTCTTT; CDR3 protein: CASSEAYRGITEAFF
J gene: TRBJ2-7; D gene: TRBD2; V gene: TRBV27; clone size: .; CDR3 DNA: TGTGCCAGCAGTTTATGGTCTAGCGGCAACTACGAGCAGTACTTC; CDR3 protein: CASSLWSSGNYEQYF
J gene: TRBJ1-3; D gene: .; V gene: TRBV9; clone size: .; CDR3 DNA: TGTGCCAGCAGCGTAGCGGCAGCTGGAAACACCATATATTTT; CDR3 protein: CASSVAAAGNTIYF
J gene: TRBJ1-1; D gene: .; V gene: TRBV5-1; clone size: .; CDR3 DNA: TGCGCCAGCAGCTTGGGAGTGAGAGCTGAAGCTTTCTTT; CDR3 protein: CASSLGVRAEAFF
J gene: TRBJ2-1; D gene: .; V gene: TRBV7-9; clone size: .; CDR3 DNA: TGTGCCAGCAGCTCCGCAGGAGGGACTTGGCACAATGAGCAGTTCTTC; CDR3 protein: CASSSAGGTWHNEQFF
J gene: TRBJ2-1; D gene: .; V gene: TRBV9; clone size: once; CDR3 DNA: TGTGCCAGCAGCCCCCGCGGCACCGTGGATGAGCAGTTCTTC; CDR3 protein: CASSPRGTVDEQFF
J gene: TRBJ2-7; D gene: TRBD2; V gene: TRBV4-1; clone size: .; CDR3 DNA: TGCGCCAGCAGCCAGCTAGTGGCGGGAGTGGCCTACGAGCAGTACTTC; CDR3 protein: CASSQLVAGVAYEQYF
J gene: TRBJ1-1; D gene: .; V gene: TRBV2; clone size: .; CDR3 DNA: TGTGCCAGCAGTGCCGGGGCAGTGAACACTGAAGCTTTCTTT; CDR3 protein: CASSAGAVNTEAFF
J gene: TRBJ2-7; D gene: TRBD2; V gene: TRBV5-4; clone size: .; CDR3 DNA: TGTGCCAGCAGCCCCGGACTAGCGGGAGGCGAGCAGTACTTC; CDR3 protein: CASSPGLAGGEQYF
J gene: TRBJ2-7; D gene: .; V gene: TRBV2; clone size: .; CDR3 DNA: TGTGCCAGCAGTGACAGGGCCAGCTCCTACGAGCAGTACTTC; CDR3 protein: CASSDRASSYEQYF
J gene: TRBJ2-3; D gene: TRBD2; V gene: TRBV6-1; clone size: .; CDR3 DNA: TGTGCCAGCAGCGGGGGGGAGACAGATACGCAGTATTTT; CDR3 protein: CASSGGETDTQYF
J gene: TRBJ1-1; D gene: .; V gene: TRBV19; clone size: .; CDR3 DNA: TGTGCCAGTAGTGCCCAGCAGGGTATGAACACTGAAGCTTTCTTT; CDR3 protein: CASSAQQGMNTEAFF
J gene: TRBJ2-5; D gene: TRBD2; V gene: TRBV5-1; clone size: .; CDR3 DNA: TGCGCCAGCAGCCTGGGCGGGACTAGCGGGACGGAGACCCAGTACTTC; CDR3 protein: CASSLGGTSGTETQYF
J gene: TRBJ2-5; D gene: .; V gene: TRBV28; clone size: .; CDR3 DNA: TGTGCCAGCAGTTTATACAGTGGTGAGACCCAGTACTTC; CDR3 protein: CASSLYSGETQYF
J gene: TRBJ2-6; D gene: .; V gene: TRBV5-4; clone size: .; CDR3 DNA: TGTGCCAGCAGCTTACCGGGACCGAGGACCTCTGGGGCCAACGTCCTGACTTTC; CDR3 protein: CASSLPGPRTSGANVLTF
J gene: TRBJ2-1; D gene: .; V gene: TRBV7-7; clone size: .; CDR3 DNA: TGTGCCAGCAGCTTAGGGCGGGACTTGGGGAAAAATGAGCAGTTCTTC; CDR3 protein: CASSLGRDLGKNEQFF
J gene: TRBJ2-6; D gene: .; V gene: TRBV5-4; clone size: .; CDR3 DNA: TGTGCCAGCAGCCAAGATATCTCTGGGGCCAACGTCCTGACTTTC; CDR3 protein: CASSQDISGANVLTF
J gene: TRBJ2-2; D gene: .; V gene: TRBV9; clone size: few; CDR3 DNA: TGTGCCAGCAGCGTAGAAAGGGGGACACCCGGGGAGCTGTTTTTT; CDR3 protein: CASSVERGTPGELFF
J gene: TRBJ2-3; D gene: TRBD2; V gene: TRBV29-1; clone size: .; CDR3 DNA: TGCAGCGTTGCAGGGCAAGTAGCGGGGAGCACAGATACGCAGTATTTT; CDR3 protein: CSVAGQVAGSTDTQYF
J gene: TRBJ2-3; D gene: TRBD2; V gene: TRBV28; clone size: .; CDR3 DNA: TGTGCCAGCAGTTTGGGCGGGAGGAGCACAGATACGCAGTATTTT; CDR3 protein: CASSLGGRSTDTQYF
J gene: TRBJ1-4; D gene: .; V gene: TRBV6-5; clone size: .; CDR3 DNA: TGTGCCAGCAGTTTAACCGGGACACGTAATGAAAAACTGTTTTTT; CDR3 protein: CASSLTGTRNEKLFF
J gene: TRBJ1-5; D gene: .; V gene: TRBV5-1; clone size: .; CDR3 DNA: TGCGCCACCGCGATCCCCGCGGCTGGCAATCAGCCCCAGCATTTT; CDR3 protein: CATAIPAAGNQPQHF
J gene: TRBJ2-7; D gene: TRBD1; V gene: TRBV28; clone size: .; CDR3 DNA: TGTGCCAGCAGTTTCCGGGACAGGGGGATCTCCTACGAGCAGTACTTC; CDR3 protein: CASSFRDRGISYEQYF
J gene: TRBJ2-7; D gene: TRBD1; V gene: TRBV18; clone size: once; CDR3 DNA: TGTGCCAGCTCCGAGGGGACAGGGGGGCCCGAGCAGTACTTC; CDR3 protein: CASSEGTGGPEQYF
J gene: TRBJ2-3; D gene: .; V gene: TRBV18; clone size: .; CDR3 DNA: TGTGCCAGCTCACCACCGAGTCAAATCCGGGGCACAGATACGCAGTATTTT; CDR3 protein: CASSPPSQIRGTDTQYF
J gene: TRBJ1-1; D gene: TRBD1; V gene: TRBV28; clone size: .; CDR3 DNA: TGTGCCAGCAGTCGCCCCCCCGGGACAGGGGGCGCGCGCCGAGCTTTCTTT; CDR3 protein: CASSRPPGTGGARRAFF
J gene: TRBJ2-1; D gene: TRBD2; V gene: TRBV9; clone size: .; CDR3 DNA: TGTGCCAGCAGCGCAGCCCCGACTAGGGCGGGGGGGAATGAGCAGTTCTTC; CDR3 protein: CASSAAPTRAGGNEQFF
J gene: TRBJ2-7; D gene: .; V gene: TRBV6-5; clone size: .; CDR3 DNA: TGTGCCAGCAGTTCTCCGGGACCCGTCTACGAGCAGTACTTC; CDR3 protein: CASSSPGPVYEQYF
J gene: TRBJ2-7; D gene: TRBD2; V gene: TRBV11-3; clone size: .; CDR3 DNA: TGTGCCAGCAGCCGCGGGGCGGGAGCCACCTACGAGCAGTACTTC; CDR3 protein: CASSRGAGATYEQYF
J gene: TRBJ2-3; D gene: TRBD2; V gene: TRBV28; clone size: .; CDR3 DNA: TGTGCCAGCAGACTAGGGACTAGCGGCTACACAGATACGCAGTATTTT; CDR3 protein: CASRLGTSGYTDTQYF
J gene: TRBJ2-5; D gene: TRBD2; V gene: TRBV28; clone size: .; CDR3 DNA: TGTGCCAGCAGTTACCTAAGCGGGGGCCAGGAGACCCAGTACTTC; CDR3 protein: CASSYLSGGQETQYF
J gene: TRBJ2-4; D gene: TRBD1; V gene: TRBV19; clone size: .; CDR3 DNA: TGTGCCAGTAGTCCCCGACAGGGGGTCGTCAAAAACATTCAGTACTTC; CDR3 protein: CASSPRQGVVKNIQYF
J gene: TRBJ2-2; D gene: .; V gene: TRBV6-1; clone size: .; CDR3 DNA: TGTGCCAGCAGGGGTTTTGTAAGTTACACCGGGGAGCTGTTTTTT; CDR3 protein: CASRGFVSYTGELFF
J gene: TRBJ1-2; D gene: .; V gene: TRBV5-1; clone size: .; CDR3 DNA: TGCGCCAGCAGCTTGGCCGAGGCAGGGGACGGCTACACCTTC; CDR3 protein: CASSLAEAGDGYTF
J gene: TRBJ1-1; D gene: .; V gene: TRBV27; clone size: .; CDR3 DNA: TGTGCCAGCAGTAGAAGGACAGCCCACATGAACACTGAAGCTTTCTTT; CDR3 protein: CASSRRTAHMNTEAFF
J gene: TRBJ2-5; D gene: .; V gene: TRBV4-2; clone size: .; CDR3 DNA: TGTGCCAGCAGCCAAGAACTAGGGGCGTCCCAGTACTTC; CDR3 protein: CASSQELGASQYF